This T cell receptor beta chain was observed in a study of blood T cell repertoires in COVID-19. Study as a whole: Sites in the United States, Italy and Spain provided acute and convalescent COVID-19 samples. T cells, B-cell-depleted T cells, or PBMCs provided the cDNA or gDNA that served as material.

Study processing details: Estimation of nucleated cell counts relied on the amplification of reference gene primers. Produced via immunoSEQ multiplex PCR; TCRdb's table is partial and in-frame only. D and trimming were read from the DNA, whereas the V and J calls and clone size are those reported in that table. The data hold about 11,000 clones, with around 90% observed a single time. This clone was counted once. The CDR3 runs 17 residues. Germline assignment: CDR1 KGHSH and CDR2 LQKENI. Trimming cost V 3 bases and J 0 bases, with 12 bases left between them. What was sequenced was peripheral blood. The chain uses TRBV18 and TRBJ2-6; D is possibly TRBD1 (6 bases). The clonotype originates from a human donor in a cohort sampled during active COVID-19. CDR3 in amino acids: CASSPILQGSGANVLTF. CDR3 DNA sequence: TGTGCCAGCTCACCTATTCTACAGGGCTCTGGGGCCAACGTCCTGACTTTC.